Listed here are 22 T cell receptor beta chains from one sample, sequenced in a study of cytomegalovirus exposure and HLA in healthy donors. Use of 60 Vbeta and 13 Jbeta primers characterized the PCR. Assay: immunoSEQ multiplex PCR; the TCRdb copy retains only in-frame clones and omits some. Of roughly 200,000 clones listed, 77% are singletons. The sequencing input was PBMCs. The receptors here all came from a woman aged 60 to 75 in good health and CMV-seropositive.

The rearrangement links TRBV7-2 to TRBJ2-5, with D possibly matching TRBD1 (7 bases). Trimming removed 7 bases at V and 4 bases at J, with 10 bases between. CDR1 is SGHTA, CDR2 FQGNSA, per germline. The CDR3 sequence is 12 residues long. The CDR3 DNA follows: TGTGCCAGCACTCAGGGGGGAGAGACCCAGTACTTC. As protein: CASTQGGETQYF. The full variable domain, rest sourced from reference TRBV7-2 and TRBJ2-5, is GAGVSQSPSNKVTEKGKDVELRCDPISGHTALYWYRQSLGQGLEFLIYFQGNSAPDKSGLPSDRFSAERTGGSVSTLTIQRTQQEDSAVYLCASTQGGETQYFGPGTRLLVL.

J is TRBJ2-2 and V is TRBV5-1, with D tentatively TRBD1 (6 bases). The end of the DNA aligns better with TRBJ1-3, so the J call may be wrong. The germline CDR1 and CDR2 sequences are SGHRS and YFSETQ. The CDR3 sequence is 13 residues long. CDR3 bases: TGCGCCAGCAGCTTCGGGGGGCAGAACACCATATATTTT. Translating it yields CASSFGGQNTIYF.

This clone was counted once. This chain links TRBV5-1 with TRBJ1-4; the match to TRBD1 covers 9 bases. The CDR3 length is 13 residues. Germline lookup yields CDR1 SGHRS and CDR2 YFSETQ. Trimming took 8 bases from V and 6 from J; bases not matched to a gene: 5. CDR3 sequence (DNA): TGCGCCAGTCGGACAGGGGATGATGAAAAACTGTTTTTT. Protein product: CASRTGDDEKLFF.

The chain couples TRBV5-4 to TRBJ2-1; 10 bases map to TRBD2. This CDR3 contains 16 residues. V trimming: 0 bases; J trimming: 4 bases; junction bases outside the gene matches: 4. Per the germline V gene, CDR1 is SGHNT and CDR2 is YYREEE (reference sequence). CDR3 in DNA: TGTGCCAGCAGCTTGGGCGGGACTAGCGTATACAATGAGCAGTTCTTC. The encoded protein is CASSLGGTSVYNEQFF.

The chain joins TRBV4-2 to TRBJ2-3, with TRBD2 identical over 11 bases. Germline lookup yields CDR1 LGHNA and CDR2 YNFKEQ. Germline trimming cut 3 bases from V and 6 bases from J; bases unmatched to any gene: 8. This CDR3 has 16 amino acids. The CDR3 DNA is TGTGCCAGCAGCCAGGTAGCGGGGGGGCCTGCGGATACGCAGTATTTT. Residues: CASSQVAGGPADTQYF.

V gene TRBV28 combines with J gene TRBJ1-5; D uncertain. Trimming removed 4 bases from V and 6 bases from J, with 10 bases in between. Germline V gene sequence: CDR1 MDHEN, CDR2 SYDVKM. The CDR3 is made up of 13 amino acids. CDR3 sequence (DNA): TGTGCCAGCAGTTACAGTTTCGGTCAGCCCCAGCATTTT. Amino acids: CASSYSFGQPQHF.

The sample holds a few counts of this clone. The sample contains more than one DNA sequence encoding this CDR3. This chain joins TRBV15 and TRBJ2-6, with D possibly TRBD2 on 6 matching bases. Trimming removed 4 bases at V and 0 bases at J, with 7 bases between. The CDR3 covers 15 residues. The germline CDR1 and CDR2 sequences are LNHNV and YYDKDF (reference sequence). The CDR3 region has the DNA TGTGCCACCAGCACGCGGGGCTCTGGGGCCAACGTCCTGACTTTC. Protein: CATSTRGSGANVLTF. Full variable domain (remainder filled in from reference TRBV15 and TRBJ2-6): DAMVIQNPRYQVTQFGKPVTLSCSQTLNHNVMYWYQQKSSQAPKLLFHYYDKDFNNEADTPDNFQSRRPNTSFCFLDIRSPGLGDTAMYLCATSTRGSGANVLTFGAGSRLTVL.

The rearrangement uses TRBV7-9 and TRBJ2-3; 8 bases fit TRBD2. The CDR3 length is 16 residues. V gave up 4 bases and J gave up 4 bases; unmatched junction bases: 10. CDR1 is SEHNR and CDR2 is FQNEAQ in the germline V gene (reference sequence). This CDR3 reads CASSSGAGVGADTQYF. CDR3 nucleotide sequence: TGTGCCAGCAGCTCTGGAGCGGGAGTAGGGGCAGATACGCAGTATTTT.

J is TRBJ1-1 and V is TRBV6-6; weak D call: TRBD1 (6 bases). The V and J ends lost 5 bases and 1 base respectively, with 14 bases between them. Per germline, CDR1 MNHNY and CDR2 SVGAGI (reference sequence). The CDR3 is 15 amino acids. The CDR3 DNA follows: TGTGCCAGCAGTCACCGGGGGGCCGCGAACACTGAAGCTTTCTTT. This translates into CASSHRGAANTEAFF.

J is TRBJ2-7 and V is TRBV2; 9 bases map to TRBD1. V was clipped by 2 bases and J by 4 bases; unmatched bases: 6. This CDR3 contains 15 residues. Looked up from germline, CDR1 is SNHLY and CDR2 is FYNNEI. The CDR3 coding sequence is TGTGCCAGCAGTGAAACCGGGACAGGGACGTACGAGCAGTACTTC. This sequence encodes CASSETGTGTYEQYF. Combining the CDR3 with reference TRBV2 and TRBJ2-7 gives the whole variable domain EPEVTQTPSHQVTQMGQEVILRCVPISNHLYFYWYRQILGQKVEFLVSFYNNEISEKSEIFDDQFSVERPDGSNFTLKIRSTKLEDSAMYFCASSETGTGTYEQYFGPGTRLTVT.

The J gene is TRBJ2-7, the V gene TRBV11-2; D not resolved. The length of the CDR3 is 13 residues. Looked up from germline, CDR1 is SGHAT and CDR2 is FQNNGV. Trimming took 6 bases from V and 2 from J, leaving 11 bases between them. This chain's CDR3 is CASSRSSTYEQYF. The CDR3 coding sequence is TGTGCCAGCAGTCGGAGCAGCACCTACGAGCAGTACTTC.

This rearrangement joins TRBV10-3 to TRBJ1-5, with TRBD1 as a possible D gene (6 bases). The CDR3 runs 14 residues. CDR1 is ENHRY, CDR2 SYGVKD, per germline. Trimming took 3 bases from V and 5 from J, leaving 11 bases between them. DNA of the CDR3: TGTGCCATCAGTGAATTGGGGGCCGATCAGCCCCAGCATTTT. Its protein is CAISELGADQPQHF.

The chain carries TRBV28 and TRBJ1-6; the D is unclear. The CDR3 runs to 15 residues. Looked up from germline, CDR1 is MDHEN and CDR2 is SYDVKM. V gave up 2 bases and J gave up 7 bases, with 12 bases separating them. The CDR3 region is CASSLGRQVNSPLHF. The CDR3 nucleotides read TGTGCCAGCAGTTTAGGTAGACAAGTAAATTCACCCCTCCACTTT.

V is TRBV19 and J is TRBJ1-4, with 9 bases matching TRBD1. Germline CDR1 is LNHDA and CDR2 is SQIVND (reference sequence). CDR3 length: 16 amino acids. The V and J ends lost 5 bases and 4 bases, in that order; junction bases with no gene match: 8. The CDR3 bases are TGTGCCAGTAGTCCCCGTGGGGACAGGGTTAATGAAAAACTGTTTTTT. It codes for CASSPRGDRVNEKLFF.

The rearrangement links TRBV7-9 to TRBJ2-5; possible D gene TRBD2, 6 bases. The CDR3 is 16 amino acids. Germline assignment: CDR1 SEHNR and CDR2 FQNEAQ (reference sequence). Between the trimmed V and J ends, which lost 5 bases and 4 bases, there was a span of 20 bases. The CDR3 spells CASSGGIVARLETQYF. The CDR3 region has the DNA TGTGCCAGCAGCGGAGGGATCGTGGCGCGATTAGAGACCCAGTACTTC.

This clone was picked up a small number of times. The genes are TRBV7-3 and TRBJ2-4, with a tentative D call TRBD2 (5 bases). The germline CDR1 and CDR2 sequences are SGHTA and FQGTGA. The V end lost 5 bases, the J end lost 5 bases, and 13 bases lay between the germline ends. The CDR3 is 14 residues long. CDR3 protein: CASSLPGLENIQYF. Written as DNA, the CDR3 is TGTGCCAGCAGCCTACCCGGACTCGAAAACATTCAGTACTTC.

This chain connects TRBV9 to TRBJ2-7; TRBD2 matches 9 bases. The CDR3 covers 15 residues. V trimming: 4 bases; J trimming: 3 bases; junction bases outside the gene matches: 8. Germline V CDR1 and CDR2: SGDLS, YYNGEE. CDR3 in amino acids: CASSLRASGNYEQYF. CDR3 DNA sequence: TGTGCCAGCAGCCTCCGGGCTAGCGGGAACTACGAGCAGTACTTC.

The rearrangement uses TRBV11-2 and TRBJ2-7; no clear D. Trimming shortened V by 2 bases and J by 3 bases, and 11 bases separated the two germline ends. The CDR3 extends over 14 amino acids. Germline assignment: CDR1 SGHAT and CDR2 FQNNGV. In nucleotides, the CDR3 is TGTGCCAGCAGCTTAAGAGGCGGAATCTACGAGCAGTACTTC. Protein sequence: CASSLRGGIYEQYF.

The chain combines TRBV30 with TRBJ2-5, with 11 bases that match TRBD1. The V and J ends lost 7 bases and 5 bases, in that order; junction bases with no gene match: 9. This CDR3 contains 14 residues. Germline V gene lookup returns CDR1 GTSNPN and CDR2 SVGIG (reference sequence). CDR3 amino acids: CAFTGQGAVETQYF. The CDR3 DNA reads TGTGCCTTTACAGGACAGGGGGCGGTGGAGACCCAGTACTTC.

This rearrangement joins TRBV19 to TRBJ2-7, with 12 nucleotides matching TRBD2. The ends lost 10 bases at V and 1 base at J; junction bases unmatched: 2. Germline lookup yields CDR1 LNHDA and CDR2 SQIVND (reference sequence). The CDR3 has 13 residues. This CDR3 is CATGLAGSYEQYF. CDR3 DNA: TGTGCCACCGGACTAGCGGGATCCTACGAGCAGTACTTC.

This clone was counted a few times. The chain employs TRBV5-1 and TRBJ1-1; 8 bases fit TRBD1. This CDR3 has 14 amino acids. Germline V lookup: CDR1 SGHRS, CDR2 YFSETQ. The V and J ends lost 2 bases and 6 bases, in that order; junction bases with no gene match: 6. The CDR3, as DNA: TGCGCCAGCAGCTTCAGGGGGCAAAGCGCTGAAGCTTTCTTT. Protein: CASSFRGQSAEAFF.

The chain uses TRBV5-8 and TRBJ1-6, with D possibly TRBD1 on 5 matching bases. V was cut by 0 bases and J by 0 bases, with 13 bases left in between. The V gene's germline CDR1 is SGHTS and CDR2 YDEGEE. The CDR3 is made up of 18 amino acids. CDR3 sequence (DNA): TGTGCCAGCAGCTTGGTTAGGGGTTATGGCTCCTATAATTCACCCCTCCACTTT. Amino acids: CASSLVRGYGSYNSPLHF.